The present TCR beta chain was sequenced within a study of control samples from healthy donors and cancer patients. The table came from immunoSEQ multiplex PCR; TCRdb's copy has only in-frame clones and leaves some out. This sample has fewer than 90,000 clones, with about 87% found just once. CDR1 is SGHNT and CDR2 is YYREEE in the germline V gene (reference sequence). V was trimmed by 4 bases and J by 5 bases, leaving 18 bases between them. The CDR3 length is 15 residues. The receptor was isolated from a man in his forties or fifties in good health. This chain connects TRBV5-4 to TRBJ2-5, with D possibly TRBD1 on 6 matching bases. Sequencing used blood. CDR3 nucleotide sequence: TGTGCCAGCAGCCCGGGACAAACAGAAGGGGAGACCCAGTACTTC. The encoded protein is CASSPGQTEGETQYF.